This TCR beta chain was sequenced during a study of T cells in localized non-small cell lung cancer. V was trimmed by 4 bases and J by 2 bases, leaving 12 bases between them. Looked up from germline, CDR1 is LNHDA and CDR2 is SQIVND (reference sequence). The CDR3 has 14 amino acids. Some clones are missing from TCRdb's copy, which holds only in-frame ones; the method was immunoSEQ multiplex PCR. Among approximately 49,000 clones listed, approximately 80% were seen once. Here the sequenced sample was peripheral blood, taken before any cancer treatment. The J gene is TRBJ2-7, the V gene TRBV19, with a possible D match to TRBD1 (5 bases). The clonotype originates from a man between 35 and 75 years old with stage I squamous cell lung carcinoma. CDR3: CASSRGSNPYEQYF. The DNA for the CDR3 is TGTGCCAGTAGTAGGGGCTCCAACCCCTACGAGCAGTACTTC.